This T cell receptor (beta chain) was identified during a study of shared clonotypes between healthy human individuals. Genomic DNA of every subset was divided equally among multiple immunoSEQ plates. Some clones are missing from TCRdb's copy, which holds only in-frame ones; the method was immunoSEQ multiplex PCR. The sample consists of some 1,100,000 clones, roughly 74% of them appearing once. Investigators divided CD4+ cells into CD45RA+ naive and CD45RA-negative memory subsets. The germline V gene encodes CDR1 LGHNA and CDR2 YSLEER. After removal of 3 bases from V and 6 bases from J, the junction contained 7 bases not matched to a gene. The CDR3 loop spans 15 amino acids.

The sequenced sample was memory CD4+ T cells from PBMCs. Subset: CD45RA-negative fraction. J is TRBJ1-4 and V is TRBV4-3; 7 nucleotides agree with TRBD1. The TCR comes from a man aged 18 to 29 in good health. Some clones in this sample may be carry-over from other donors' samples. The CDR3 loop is CASSQEGADDEKLFF. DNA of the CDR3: TGCGCCAGCAGCCAGGAGGGGGCGGACGATGAAAAACTGTTTTTT.